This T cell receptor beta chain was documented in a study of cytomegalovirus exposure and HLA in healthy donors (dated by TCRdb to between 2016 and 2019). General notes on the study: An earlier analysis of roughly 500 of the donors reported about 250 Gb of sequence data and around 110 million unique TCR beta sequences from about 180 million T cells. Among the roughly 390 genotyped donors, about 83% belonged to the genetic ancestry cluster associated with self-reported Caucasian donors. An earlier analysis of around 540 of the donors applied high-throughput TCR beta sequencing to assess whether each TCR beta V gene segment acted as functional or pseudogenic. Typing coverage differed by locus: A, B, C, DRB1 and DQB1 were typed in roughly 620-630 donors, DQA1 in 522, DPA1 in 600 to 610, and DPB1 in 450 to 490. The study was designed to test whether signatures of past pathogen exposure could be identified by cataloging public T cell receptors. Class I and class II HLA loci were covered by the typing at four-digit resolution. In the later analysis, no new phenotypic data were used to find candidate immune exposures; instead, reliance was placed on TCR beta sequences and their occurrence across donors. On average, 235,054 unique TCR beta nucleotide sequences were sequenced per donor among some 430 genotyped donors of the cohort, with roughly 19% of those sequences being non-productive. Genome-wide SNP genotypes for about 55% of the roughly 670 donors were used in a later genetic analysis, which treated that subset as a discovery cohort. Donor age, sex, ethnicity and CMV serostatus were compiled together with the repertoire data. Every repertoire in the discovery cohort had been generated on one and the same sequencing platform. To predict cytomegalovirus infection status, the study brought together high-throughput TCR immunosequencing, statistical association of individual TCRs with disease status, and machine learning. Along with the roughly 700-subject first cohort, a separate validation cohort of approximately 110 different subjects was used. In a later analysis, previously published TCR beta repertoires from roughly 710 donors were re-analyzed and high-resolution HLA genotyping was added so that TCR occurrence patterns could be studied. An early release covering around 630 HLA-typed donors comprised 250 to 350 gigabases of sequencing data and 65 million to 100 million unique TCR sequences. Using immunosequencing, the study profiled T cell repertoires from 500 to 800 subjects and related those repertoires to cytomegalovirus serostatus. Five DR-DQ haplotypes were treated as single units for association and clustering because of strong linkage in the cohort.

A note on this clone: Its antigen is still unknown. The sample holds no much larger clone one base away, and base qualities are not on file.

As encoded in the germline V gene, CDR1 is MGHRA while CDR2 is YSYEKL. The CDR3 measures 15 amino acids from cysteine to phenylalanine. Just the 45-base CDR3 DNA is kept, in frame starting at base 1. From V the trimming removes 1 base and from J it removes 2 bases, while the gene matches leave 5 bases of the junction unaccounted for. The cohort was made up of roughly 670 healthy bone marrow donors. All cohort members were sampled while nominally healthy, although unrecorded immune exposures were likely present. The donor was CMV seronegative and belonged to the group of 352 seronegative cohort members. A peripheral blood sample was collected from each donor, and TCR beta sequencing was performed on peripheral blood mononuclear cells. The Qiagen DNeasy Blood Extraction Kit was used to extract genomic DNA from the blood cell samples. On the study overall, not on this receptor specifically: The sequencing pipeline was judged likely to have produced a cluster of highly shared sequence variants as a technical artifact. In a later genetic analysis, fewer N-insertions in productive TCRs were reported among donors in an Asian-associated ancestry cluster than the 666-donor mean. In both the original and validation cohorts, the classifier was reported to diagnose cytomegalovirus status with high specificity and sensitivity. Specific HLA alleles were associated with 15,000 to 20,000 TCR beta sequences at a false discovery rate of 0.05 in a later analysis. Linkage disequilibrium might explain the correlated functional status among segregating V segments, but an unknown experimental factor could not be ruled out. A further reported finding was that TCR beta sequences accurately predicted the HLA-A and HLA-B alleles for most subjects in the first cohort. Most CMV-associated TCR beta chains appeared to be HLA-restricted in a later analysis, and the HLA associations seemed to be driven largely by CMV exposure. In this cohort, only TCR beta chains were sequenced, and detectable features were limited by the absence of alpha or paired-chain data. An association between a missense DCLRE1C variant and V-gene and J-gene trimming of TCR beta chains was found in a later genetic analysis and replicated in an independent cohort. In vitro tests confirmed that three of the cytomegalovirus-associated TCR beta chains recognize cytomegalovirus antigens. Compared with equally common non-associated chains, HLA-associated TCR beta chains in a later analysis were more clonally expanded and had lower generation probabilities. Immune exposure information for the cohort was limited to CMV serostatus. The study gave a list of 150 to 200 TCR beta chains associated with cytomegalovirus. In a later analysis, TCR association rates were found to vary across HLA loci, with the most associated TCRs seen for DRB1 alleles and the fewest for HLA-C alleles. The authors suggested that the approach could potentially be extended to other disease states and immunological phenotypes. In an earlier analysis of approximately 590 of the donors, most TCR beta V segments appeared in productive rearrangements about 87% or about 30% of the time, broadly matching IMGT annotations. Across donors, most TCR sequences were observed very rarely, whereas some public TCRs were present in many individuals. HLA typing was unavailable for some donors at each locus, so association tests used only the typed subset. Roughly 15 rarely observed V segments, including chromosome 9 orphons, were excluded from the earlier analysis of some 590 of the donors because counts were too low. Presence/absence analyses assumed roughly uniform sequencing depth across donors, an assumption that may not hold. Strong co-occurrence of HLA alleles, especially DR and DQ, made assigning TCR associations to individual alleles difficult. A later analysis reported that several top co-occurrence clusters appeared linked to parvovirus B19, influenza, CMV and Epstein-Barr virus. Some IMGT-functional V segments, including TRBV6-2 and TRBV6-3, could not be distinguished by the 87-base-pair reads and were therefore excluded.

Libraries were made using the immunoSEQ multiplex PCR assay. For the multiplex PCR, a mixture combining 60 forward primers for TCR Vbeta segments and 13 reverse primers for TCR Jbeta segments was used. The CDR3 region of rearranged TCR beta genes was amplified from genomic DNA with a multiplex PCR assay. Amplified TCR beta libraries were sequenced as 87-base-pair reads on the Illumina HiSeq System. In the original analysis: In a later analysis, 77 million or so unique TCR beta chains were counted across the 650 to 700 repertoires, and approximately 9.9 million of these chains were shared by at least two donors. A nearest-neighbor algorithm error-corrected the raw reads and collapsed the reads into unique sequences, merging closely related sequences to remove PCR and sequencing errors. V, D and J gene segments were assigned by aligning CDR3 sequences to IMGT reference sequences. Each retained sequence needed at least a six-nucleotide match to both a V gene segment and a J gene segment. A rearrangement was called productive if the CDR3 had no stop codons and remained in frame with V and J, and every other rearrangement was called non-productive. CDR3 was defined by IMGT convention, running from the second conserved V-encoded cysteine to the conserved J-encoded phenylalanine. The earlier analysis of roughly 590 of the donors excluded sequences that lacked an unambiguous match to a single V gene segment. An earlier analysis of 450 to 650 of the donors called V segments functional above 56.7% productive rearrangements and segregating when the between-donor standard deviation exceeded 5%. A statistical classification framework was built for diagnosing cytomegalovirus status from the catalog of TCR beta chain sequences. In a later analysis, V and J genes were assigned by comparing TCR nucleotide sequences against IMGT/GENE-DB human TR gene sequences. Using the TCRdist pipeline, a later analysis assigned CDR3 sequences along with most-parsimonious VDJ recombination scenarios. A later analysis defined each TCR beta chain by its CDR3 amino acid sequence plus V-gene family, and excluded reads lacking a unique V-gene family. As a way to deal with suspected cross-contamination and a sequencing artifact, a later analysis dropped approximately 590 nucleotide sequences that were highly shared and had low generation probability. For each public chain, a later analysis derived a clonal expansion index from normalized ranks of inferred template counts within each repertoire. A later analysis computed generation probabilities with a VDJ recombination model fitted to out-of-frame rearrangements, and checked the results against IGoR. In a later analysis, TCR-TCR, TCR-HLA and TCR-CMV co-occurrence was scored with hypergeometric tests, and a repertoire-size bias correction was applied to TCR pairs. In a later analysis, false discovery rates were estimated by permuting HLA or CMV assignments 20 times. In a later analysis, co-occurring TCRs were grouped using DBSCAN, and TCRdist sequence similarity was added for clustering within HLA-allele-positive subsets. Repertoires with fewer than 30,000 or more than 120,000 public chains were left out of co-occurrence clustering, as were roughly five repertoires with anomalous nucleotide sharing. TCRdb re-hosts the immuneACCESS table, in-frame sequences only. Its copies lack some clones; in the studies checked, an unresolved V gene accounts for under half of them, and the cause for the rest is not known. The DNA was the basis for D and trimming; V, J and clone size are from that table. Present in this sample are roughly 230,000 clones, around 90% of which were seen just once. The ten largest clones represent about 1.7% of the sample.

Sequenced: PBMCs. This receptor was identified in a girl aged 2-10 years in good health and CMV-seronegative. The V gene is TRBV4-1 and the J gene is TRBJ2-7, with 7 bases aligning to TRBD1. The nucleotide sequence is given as TGCGCCAGCAGCCAAGTAGACAGGGATGCCTACGAGCAGTACTTC. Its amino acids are CASSQVDRDAYEQYF.